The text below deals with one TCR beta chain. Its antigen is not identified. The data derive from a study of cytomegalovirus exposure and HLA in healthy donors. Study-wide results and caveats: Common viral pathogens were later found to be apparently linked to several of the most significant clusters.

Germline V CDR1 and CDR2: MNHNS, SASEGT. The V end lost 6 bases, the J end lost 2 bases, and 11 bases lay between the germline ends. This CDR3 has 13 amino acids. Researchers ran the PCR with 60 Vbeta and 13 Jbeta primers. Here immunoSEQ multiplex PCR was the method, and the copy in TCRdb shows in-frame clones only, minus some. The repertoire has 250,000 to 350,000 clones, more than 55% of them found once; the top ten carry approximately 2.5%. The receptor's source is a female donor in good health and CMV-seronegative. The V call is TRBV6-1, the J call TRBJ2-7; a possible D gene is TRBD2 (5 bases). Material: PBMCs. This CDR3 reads CASSSEGTYEQYF. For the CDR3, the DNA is TGTGCCAGCAGCTCCGAGGGAACCTACGAGCAGTACTTC.